The clone carrying this T cell receptor beta chain occurred many times. The antigen remains undetermined. One entry per CDR3 protein, called by TCRdb with MiXCR from the reads. Among roughly 990,000 distinct CDR3 sequences listed, about 33% were seen once. These data belong to a study of T cell repertoires in cytomegalovirus infection. Study summary: It was the public TCR beta signatures that indicated both CMV infection and matching HLA type.

The CDR3 extends over 14 amino acids. V trimming: 6 bases; J trimming: 3 bases; junction bases outside the gene matches: 4. General study results and limits: The study identified carriers of CMV plus the relevant HLA from cumulative public TCR beta family frequency.

Specimen: cultured CD8+ T cells from PBMCs, collected from culture after CMV antigen stimulation. The sequence was obtained from a human donor in good health (CMV status not recorded). Some clones in this sample may be carry-over from other donors' samples. The genes are TRBV12-3 or TRBV12-4 and TRBJ2-2, with 7 bases fitting TRBD2. The CDR3 bases are TGTGCCAGCAGCCGGGACTACCACACCGGGGAGCTGTTTTTT. This translates into CASSRDYHTGELFF.